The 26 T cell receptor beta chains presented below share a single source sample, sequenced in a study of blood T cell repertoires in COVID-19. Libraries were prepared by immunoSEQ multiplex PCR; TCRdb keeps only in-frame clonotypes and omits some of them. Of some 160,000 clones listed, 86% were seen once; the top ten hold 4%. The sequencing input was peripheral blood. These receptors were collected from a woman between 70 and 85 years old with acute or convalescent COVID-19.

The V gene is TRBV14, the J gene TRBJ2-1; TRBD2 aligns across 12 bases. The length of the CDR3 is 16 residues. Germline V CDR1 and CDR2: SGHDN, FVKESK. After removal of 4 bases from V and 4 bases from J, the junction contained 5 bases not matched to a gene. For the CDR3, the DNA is TGTGCCAGCAGCCCTTGGACTAGCGGGGATTACAATGAGCAGTTCTTC. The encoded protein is CASSPWTSGDYNEQFF.

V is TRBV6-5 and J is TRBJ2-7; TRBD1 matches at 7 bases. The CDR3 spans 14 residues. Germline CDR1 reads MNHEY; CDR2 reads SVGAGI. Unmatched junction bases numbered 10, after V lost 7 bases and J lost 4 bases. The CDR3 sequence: CASTPYRGSYEQYF. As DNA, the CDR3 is TGTGCCAGCACACCCTACAGGGGTAGTTACGAGCAGTACTTC.

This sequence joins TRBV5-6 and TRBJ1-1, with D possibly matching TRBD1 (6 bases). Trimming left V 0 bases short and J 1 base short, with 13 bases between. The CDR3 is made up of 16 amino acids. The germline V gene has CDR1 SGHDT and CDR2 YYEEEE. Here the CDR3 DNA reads TGTGCCAGCAGCTTGGCCAATTCCAGGGGGAACACTGAAGCTTTCTTT. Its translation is CASSLANSRGNTEAFF.

The CDR3 DNA reads as TGTGCCAGTAGTACAGGGGTCGTCATTGGCCTAAACTATGGCTACACCTTC. Its protein is CASSTGVVIGLNYGYTF. The chain employs TRBV19 and TRBJ1-2; D may be TRBD1 (6 bases). Germline V gives CDR1 LNHDA, CDR2 SQIVND (reference sequence). This CDR3 is built from 17 residues. The V end lost 4 bases, the J end lost 2 bases, and 20 bases lay between the germline ends.

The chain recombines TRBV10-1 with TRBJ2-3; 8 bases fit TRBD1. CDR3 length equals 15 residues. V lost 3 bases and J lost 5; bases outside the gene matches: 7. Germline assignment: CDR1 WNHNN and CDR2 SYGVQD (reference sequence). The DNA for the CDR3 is TGCGCCAGCAGTGACAGGGGGCATTTAGGAGATACGCAGTATTTT. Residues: CASSDRGHLGDTQYF.

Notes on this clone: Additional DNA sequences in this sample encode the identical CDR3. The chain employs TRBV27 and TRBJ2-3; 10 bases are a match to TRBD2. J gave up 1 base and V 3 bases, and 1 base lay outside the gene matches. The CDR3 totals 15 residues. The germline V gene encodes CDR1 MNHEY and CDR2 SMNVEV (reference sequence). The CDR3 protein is CASSFGTSGTDTQYF. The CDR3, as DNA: TGTGCCAGCAGTTTCGGGACTAGCGGCACAGATACGCAGTATTTT.

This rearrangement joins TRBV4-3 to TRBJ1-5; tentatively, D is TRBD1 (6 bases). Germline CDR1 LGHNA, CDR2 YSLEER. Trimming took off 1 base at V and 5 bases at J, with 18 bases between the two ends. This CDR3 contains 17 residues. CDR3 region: CASSQGSYREFDQPQHF. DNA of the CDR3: TGCGCCAGCAGCCAAGGTTCCTACAGGGAGTTCGATCAGCCCCAGCATTTT.

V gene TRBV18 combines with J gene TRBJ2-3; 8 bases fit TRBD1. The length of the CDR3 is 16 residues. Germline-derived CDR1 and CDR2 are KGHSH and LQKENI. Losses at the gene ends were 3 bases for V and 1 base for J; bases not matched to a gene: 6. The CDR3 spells CASSPAGTGGTDTQYF. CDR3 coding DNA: TGTGCCAGCTCACCGGCCGGGACAGGCGGCACAGATACGCAGTATTTT.

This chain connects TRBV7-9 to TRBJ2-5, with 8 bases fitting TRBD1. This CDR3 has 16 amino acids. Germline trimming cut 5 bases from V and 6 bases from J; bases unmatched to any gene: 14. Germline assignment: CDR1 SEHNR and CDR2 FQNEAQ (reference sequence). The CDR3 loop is CASSPPMAGGVKTQYF. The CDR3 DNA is TGTGCCAGCAGCCCCCCGATGGCAGGGGGCGTGAAGACCCAGTACTTC.

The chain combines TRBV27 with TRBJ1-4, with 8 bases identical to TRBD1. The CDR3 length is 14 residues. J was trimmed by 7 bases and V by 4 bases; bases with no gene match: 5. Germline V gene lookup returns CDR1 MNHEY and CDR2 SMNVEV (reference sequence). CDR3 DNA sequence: TGTGCCAGCAGTTCGACAGGGGTTGGTGAAAAACTGTTTTTT. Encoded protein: CASSSTGVGEKLFF.

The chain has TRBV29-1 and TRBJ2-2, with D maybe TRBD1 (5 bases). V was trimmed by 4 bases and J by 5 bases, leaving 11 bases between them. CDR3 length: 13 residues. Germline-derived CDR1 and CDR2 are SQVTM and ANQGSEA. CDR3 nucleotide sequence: TGCAGCGTTGTTGTAGGGGTGACCGGGGAGCTGTTTTTT. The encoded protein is CSVVVGVTGELFF.

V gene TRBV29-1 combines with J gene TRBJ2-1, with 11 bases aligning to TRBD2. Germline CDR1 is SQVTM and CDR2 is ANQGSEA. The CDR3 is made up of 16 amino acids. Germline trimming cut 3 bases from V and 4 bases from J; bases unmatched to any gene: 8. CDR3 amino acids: CSVDRRLAGKYNEQFF. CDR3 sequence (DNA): TGCAGCGTTGACCGCCGACTAGCGGGGAAATACAATGAGCAGTTCTTC.

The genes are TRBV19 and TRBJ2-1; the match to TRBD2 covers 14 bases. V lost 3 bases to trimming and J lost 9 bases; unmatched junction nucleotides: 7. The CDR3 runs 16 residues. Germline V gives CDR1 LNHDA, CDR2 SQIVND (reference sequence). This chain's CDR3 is CASSIPTSGRAFEQFF. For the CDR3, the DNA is TGTGCCAGTAGTATCCCGACTAGCGGGAGGGCCTTTGAGCAGTTCTTC.

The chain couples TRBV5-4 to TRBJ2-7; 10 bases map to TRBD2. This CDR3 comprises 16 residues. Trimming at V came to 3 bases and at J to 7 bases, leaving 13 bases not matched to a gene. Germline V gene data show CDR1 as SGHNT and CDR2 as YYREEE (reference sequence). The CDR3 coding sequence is TGTGCCAGCAGCTCCCTGTCCACTAGCGGGGCTAGGGAGCAGTACTTC. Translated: CASSSLSTSGAREQYF.

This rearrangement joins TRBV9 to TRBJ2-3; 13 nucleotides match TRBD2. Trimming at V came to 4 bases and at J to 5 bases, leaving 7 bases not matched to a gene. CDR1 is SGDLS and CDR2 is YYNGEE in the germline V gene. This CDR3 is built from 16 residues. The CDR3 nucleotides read TGTGCCAGCAGCCCAACTAGCGGGGGGGCCGTAGATACGCAGTATTTT. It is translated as CASSPTSGGAVDTQYF.

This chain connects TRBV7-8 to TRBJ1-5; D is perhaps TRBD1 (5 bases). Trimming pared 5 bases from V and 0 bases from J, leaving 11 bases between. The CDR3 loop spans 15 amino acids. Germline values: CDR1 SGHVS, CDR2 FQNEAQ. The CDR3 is CASSRLTDSNQPQHF. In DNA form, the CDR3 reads TGTGCCAGCAGCCGCCTGACAGATAGCAATCAGCCCCAGCATTTT.

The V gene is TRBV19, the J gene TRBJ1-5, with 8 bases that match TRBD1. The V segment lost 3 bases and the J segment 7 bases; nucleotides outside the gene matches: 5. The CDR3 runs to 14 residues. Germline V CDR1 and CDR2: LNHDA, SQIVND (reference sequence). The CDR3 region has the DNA TGTGCCAGTAGTATTAGTACAGGGGGGCAGCCCCAGCATTTT. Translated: CASSISTGGQPQHF.

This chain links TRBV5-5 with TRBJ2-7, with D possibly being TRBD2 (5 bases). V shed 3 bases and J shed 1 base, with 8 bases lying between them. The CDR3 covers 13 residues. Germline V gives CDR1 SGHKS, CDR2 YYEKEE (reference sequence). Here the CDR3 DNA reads TGTGCCAGCAGCTGGGGAGCTTCCTACGAGCAGTACTTC. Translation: CASSWGASYEQYF.

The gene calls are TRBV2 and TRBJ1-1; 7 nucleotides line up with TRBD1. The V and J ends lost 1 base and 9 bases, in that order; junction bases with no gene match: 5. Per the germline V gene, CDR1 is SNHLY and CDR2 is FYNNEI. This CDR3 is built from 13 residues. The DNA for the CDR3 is TGTGCCAGCAGTGAAGTTGGGACAGCTAAAGCTTTCTTT. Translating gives CASSEVGTAKAFF. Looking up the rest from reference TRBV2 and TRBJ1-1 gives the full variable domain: EPEVTQTPSHQVTQMGQEVILRCVPISNHLYFYWYRQILGQKVEFLVSFYNNEISEKSEIFDDQFSVERPDGSNFTLKIRSTKLEDSAMYFCASSEVGTAKAFFGQGTRLTVV.

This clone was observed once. CDR3 loop: CASSLVGGNNQPQHF. The CDR3 DNA reads TGTGCCAGCAGCTTGGTAGGCGGGAACAATCAGCCCCAGCATTTT. The chain combines TRBV5-5 with TRBJ1-5; D uncertain. Trimming left V 0 bases short and J 3 bases short, with 10 bases between. The CDR3 totals 15 residues. Germline V CDR1 and CDR2: SGHKS, YYEKEE (reference sequence).

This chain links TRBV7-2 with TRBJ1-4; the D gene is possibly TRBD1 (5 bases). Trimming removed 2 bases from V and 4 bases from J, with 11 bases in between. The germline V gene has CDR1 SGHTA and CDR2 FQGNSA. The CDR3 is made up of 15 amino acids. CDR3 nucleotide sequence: TGTGCCAGCAGCTTATACGGGGGGGATAATGAAAAACTGTTTTTT. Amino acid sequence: CASSLYGGDNEKLFF.

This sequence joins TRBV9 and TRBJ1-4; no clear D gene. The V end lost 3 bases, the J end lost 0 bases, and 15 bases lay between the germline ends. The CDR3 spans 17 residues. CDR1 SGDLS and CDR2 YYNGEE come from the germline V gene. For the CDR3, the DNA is TGTGCCAGCAGCGCCCGACCCTCGGGTGCAACTAATGAAAAACTGTTTTTT. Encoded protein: CASSARPSGATNEKLFF. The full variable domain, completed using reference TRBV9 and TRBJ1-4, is DSGVTQTPKHLITATGQRVTLRCSPRSGDLSVYWYQQSLDQGLQFLIQYYNGEERAKGNILERFSAQQFPDLHSELNLSSLELGDSALYFCASSARPSGATNEKLFFGSGTQLSVL.

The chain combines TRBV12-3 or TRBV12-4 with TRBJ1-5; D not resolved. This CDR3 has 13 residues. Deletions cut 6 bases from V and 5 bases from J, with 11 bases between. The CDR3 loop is CASRVGRDQPQHF. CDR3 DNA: TGTGCCAGCAGAGTGGGTCGGGATCAGCCCCAGCATTTT.

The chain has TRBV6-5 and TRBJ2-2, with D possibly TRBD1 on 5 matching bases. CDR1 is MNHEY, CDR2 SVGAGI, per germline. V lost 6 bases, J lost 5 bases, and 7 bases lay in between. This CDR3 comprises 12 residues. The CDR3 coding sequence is TGTGCCAGCAGCCCAGGGACCGGGGAGCTGTTTTTT. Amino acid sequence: CASSPGTGELFF.

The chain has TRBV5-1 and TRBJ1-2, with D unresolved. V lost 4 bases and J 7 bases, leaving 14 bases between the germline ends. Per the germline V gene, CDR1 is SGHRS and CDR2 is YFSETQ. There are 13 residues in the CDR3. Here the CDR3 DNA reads TGCGCCAGCAGCACGGGTGGGTCCCGTGGCTACACCTTC. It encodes CASSTGGSRGYTF.

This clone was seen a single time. The CDR3 nucleotides are TGTGCCAGCAGCGGTGAGCGGGGGGCAGAAGAGACCCAGTACTTC. Its translation is CASSGERGAEETQYF. This chain links TRBV9 with TRBJ2-5; the match to TRBD2 covers 9 bases. J lost 3 bases, V lost 3 bases, and 6 bases had no gene match. Germline loops: CDR1 SGDLS, CDR2 YYNGEE. CDR3 length: 15 amino acids.